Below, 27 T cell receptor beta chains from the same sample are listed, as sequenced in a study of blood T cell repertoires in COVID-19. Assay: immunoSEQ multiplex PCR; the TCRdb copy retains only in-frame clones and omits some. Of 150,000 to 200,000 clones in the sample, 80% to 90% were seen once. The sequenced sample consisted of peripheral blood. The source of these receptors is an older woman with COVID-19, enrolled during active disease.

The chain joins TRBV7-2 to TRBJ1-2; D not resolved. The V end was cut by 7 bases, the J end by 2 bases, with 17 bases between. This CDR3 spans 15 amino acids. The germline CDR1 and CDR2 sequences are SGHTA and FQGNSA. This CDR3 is CASTLSGLGNYGYTF. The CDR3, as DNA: TGTGCCAGCACCCTATCTGGACTGGGGAACTATGGCTACACCTTC.

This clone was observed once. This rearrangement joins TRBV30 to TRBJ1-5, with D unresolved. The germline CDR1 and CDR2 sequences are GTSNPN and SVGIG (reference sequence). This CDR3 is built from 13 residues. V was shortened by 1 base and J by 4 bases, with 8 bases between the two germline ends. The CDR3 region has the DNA TGTGCCTGGAGTGGGCTGCGGAATCAGCCCCAGCATTTT. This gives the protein CAWSGLRNQPQHF.

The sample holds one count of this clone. CDR3 sequence (DNA): TGTGCCAGCAGCGTAGTCCCTGACAAGAACACTGAAGCTTTCTTT. Translating gives CASSVVPDKNTEAFF. The gene calls are TRBV9 and TRBJ1-1; D is undetermined. CDR3 length: 15 amino acids. Germline values: CDR1 SGDLS, CDR2 YYNGEE. The V and J ends lost 0 bases and 1 base respectively, with 10 bases between them. The whole variable domain, filled in from reference TRBV9 and TRBJ1-1, reads DSGVTQTPKHLITATGQRVTLRCSPRSGDLSVYWYQQSLDQGLQFLIQYYNGEERAKGNILERFSAQQFPDLHSELNLSSLELGDSALYFCASSVVPDKNTEAFFGQGTRLTVV.

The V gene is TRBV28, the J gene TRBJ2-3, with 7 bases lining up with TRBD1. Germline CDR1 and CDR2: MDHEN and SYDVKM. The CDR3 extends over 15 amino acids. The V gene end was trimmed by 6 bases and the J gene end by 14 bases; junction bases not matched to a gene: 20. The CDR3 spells CASSVTRQGVAQWYF. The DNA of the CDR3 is TGTGCCAGCAGCGTCACGAGGCAGGGGGTAGCACAGTGGTATTTT.

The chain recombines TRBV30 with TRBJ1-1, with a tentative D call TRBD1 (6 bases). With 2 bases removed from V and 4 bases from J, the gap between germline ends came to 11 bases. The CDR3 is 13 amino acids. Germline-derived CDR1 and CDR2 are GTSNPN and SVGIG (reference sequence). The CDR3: CAWSTGMGTEAFF. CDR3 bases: TGTGCCTGGAGTACAGGGATGGGCACTGAAGCTTTCTTT.

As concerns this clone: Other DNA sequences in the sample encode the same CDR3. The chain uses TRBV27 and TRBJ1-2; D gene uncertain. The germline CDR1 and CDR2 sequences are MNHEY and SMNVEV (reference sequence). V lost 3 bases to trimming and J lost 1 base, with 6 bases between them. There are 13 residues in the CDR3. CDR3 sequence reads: CASSLRGNYGYTF. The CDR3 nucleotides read TGTGCCAGCAGTTTGAGAGGTAACTATGGCTACACCTTC.

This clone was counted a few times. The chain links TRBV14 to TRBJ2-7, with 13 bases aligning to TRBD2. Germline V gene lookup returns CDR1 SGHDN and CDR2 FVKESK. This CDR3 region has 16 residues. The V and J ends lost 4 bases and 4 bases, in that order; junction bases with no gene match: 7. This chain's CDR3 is CASSPIWTSGSYEQYF. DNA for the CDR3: TGTGCCAGCAGCCCTATTTGGACTAGCGGGAGTTACGAGCAGTACTTC.

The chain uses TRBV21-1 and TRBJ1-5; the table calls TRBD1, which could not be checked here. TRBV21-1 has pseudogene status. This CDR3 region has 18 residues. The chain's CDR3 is CASSKGPTGQGRNQPQHF. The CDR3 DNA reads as TGTGCCAGCAGCAAAGGACCGACGGGACAGGGTAGGAATCAGCCCCAGCATTTT.

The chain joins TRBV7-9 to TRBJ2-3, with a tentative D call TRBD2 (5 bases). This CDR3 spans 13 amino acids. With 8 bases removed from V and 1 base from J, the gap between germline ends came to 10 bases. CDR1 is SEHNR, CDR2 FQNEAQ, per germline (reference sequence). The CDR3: CASDKRGTDTQYF. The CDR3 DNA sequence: TGTGCCAGCGACAAGAGGGGCACAGATACGCAGTATTTT.

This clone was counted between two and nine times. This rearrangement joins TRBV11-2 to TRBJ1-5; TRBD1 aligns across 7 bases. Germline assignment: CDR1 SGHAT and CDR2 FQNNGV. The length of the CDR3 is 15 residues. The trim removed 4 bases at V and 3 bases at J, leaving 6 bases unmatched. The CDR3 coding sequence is TGTGCCAGCAGCTCAACCGGGACAGTCAATCAGCCCCAGCATTTT. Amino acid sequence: CASSSTGTVNQPQHF.

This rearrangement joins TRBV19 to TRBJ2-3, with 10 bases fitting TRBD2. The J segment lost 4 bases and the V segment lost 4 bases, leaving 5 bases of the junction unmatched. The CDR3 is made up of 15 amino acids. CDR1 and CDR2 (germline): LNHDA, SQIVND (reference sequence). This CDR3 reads CASSKPSGSSDTQYF. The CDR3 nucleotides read TGTGCCAGTAGTAAACCTAGCGGGAGTTCAGATACGCAGTATTTT.

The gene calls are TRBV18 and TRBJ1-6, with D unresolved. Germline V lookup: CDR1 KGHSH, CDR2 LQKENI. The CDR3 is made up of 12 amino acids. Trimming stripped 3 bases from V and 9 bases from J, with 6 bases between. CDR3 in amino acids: CASSPLGSPLHF. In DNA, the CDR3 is TGTGCCAGCTCACCGCTAGGTTCACCCCTCCACTTT.

CDR3 residues: CASSQGQRGNYGYTF. The CDR3, as DNA: TGTGCCAGCAGCCAAGGGCAGCGAGGTAACTATGGCTACACCTTC. The gene calls are TRBV4-2 and TRBJ1-2; no reliable D call. Trimming shortened V by 1 base and J by 1 base, and 10 bases separated the two germline ends. The CDR3 has 15 amino acids. CDR1 LGHNA and CDR2 YNFKEQ come from the germline V gene.

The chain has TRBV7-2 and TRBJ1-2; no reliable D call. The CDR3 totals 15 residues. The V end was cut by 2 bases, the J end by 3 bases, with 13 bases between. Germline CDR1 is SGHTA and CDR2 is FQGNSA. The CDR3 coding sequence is TGTGCCAGCAGCTTACAGGAGGGCGGGTACTATGGCTACACCTTC. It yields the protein CASSLQEGGYYGYTF.

The chain's CDR3 is CASSQERTGGPMNTEAFF. The CDR3 DNA is TGCGCCAGCAGCCAAGAGAGGACAGGGGGCCCGATGAACACTGAAGCTTTCTTT. The V and J genes are TRBV4-3 and TRBJ1-1; 11 bases match TRBD1. Germline trimming cut 0 bases from V and 0 bases from J; bases unmatched to any gene: 6. The CDR3 is 18 residues long. The germline V gene encodes CDR1 LGHNA and CDR2 YSLEER.

DNA for the CDR3: TGTGCCAGCTACGACAGGGGGCAAAGCTATGGCTACACCTTC. Amino acids: CASYDRGQSYGYTF. V usage is TRBV3-1 (or the pseudogene TRBV3-2) and J usage is TRBJ1-2; TRBD1 matches 10 bases. From germline, CDR1 is LGHDT and CDR2 YNNKEL (reference sequence). The length of the CDR3 is 14 residues. J was trimmed by 4 bases and V by 8 bases; bases with no gene match: 7.

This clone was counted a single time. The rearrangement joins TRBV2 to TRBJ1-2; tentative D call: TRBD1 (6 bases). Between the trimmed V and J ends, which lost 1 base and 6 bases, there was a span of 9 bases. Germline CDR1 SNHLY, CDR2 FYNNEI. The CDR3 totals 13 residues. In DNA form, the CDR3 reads TGTGCCAGCAGTGAAGGTGGGGGCCATGGCTACACCTTC. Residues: CASSEGGGHGYTF.

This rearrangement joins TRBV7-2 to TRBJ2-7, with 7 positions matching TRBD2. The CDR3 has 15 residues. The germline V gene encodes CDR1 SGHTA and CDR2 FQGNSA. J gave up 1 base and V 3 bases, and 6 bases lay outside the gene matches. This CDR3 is CASSFASGTSYEQYF. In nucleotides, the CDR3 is TGTGCCAGCAGCTTTGCTAGCGGAACTTCCTACGAGCAGTACTTC.

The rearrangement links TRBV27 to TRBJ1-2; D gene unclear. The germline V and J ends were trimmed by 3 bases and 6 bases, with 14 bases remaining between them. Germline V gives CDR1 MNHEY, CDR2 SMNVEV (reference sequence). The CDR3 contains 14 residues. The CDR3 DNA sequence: TGTGCCAGCAGTTTCCAAGACACCGGGGATGGCTACACCTTC. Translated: CASSFQDTGDGYTF.

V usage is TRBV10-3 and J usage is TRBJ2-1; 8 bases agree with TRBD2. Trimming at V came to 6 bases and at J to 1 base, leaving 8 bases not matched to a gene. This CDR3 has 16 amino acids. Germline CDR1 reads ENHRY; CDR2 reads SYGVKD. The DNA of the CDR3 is TGTGCCATCAGCAAAGCGGGGGTTTCATCCTACAATGAGCAGTTCTTC. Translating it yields CAISKAGVSSYNEQFF.

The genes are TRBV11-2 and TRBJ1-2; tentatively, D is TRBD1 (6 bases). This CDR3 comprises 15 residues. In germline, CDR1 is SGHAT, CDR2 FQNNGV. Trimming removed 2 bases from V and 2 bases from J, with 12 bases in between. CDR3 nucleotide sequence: TGTGCCAGCAGCTTAAGTCTCACAGGGAACTATGGCTACACCTTC. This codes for CASSLSLTGNYGYTF.

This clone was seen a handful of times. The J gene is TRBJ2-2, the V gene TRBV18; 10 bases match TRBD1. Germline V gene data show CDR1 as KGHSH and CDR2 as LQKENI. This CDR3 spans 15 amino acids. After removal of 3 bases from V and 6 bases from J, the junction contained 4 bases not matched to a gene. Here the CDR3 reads CASSPRTGGAGELFF. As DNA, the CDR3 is TGTGCCAGCTCACCGAGGACAGGGGGGGCCGGGGAGCTGTTTTTT.

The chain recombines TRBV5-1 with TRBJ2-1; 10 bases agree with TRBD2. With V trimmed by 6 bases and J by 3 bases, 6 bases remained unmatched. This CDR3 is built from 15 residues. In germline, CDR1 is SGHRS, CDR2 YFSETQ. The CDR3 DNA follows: TGCGCCAGCAACGATGGACTAGCGGTCTACAATGAGCAGTTCTTC. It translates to CASNDGLAVYNEQFF.

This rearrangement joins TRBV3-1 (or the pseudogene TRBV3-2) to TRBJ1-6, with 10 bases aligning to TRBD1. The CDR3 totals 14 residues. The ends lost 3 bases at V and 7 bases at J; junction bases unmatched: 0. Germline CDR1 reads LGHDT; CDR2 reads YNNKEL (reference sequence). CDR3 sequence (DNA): TGTGCCAGCAGCCAGGGACAGGGGAATTCACCCCTCCACTTT. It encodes CASSQGQGNSPLHF.

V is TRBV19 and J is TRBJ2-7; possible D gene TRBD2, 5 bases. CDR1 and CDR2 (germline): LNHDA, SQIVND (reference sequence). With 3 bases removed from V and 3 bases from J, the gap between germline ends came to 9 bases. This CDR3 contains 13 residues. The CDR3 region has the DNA TGTGCCAGTAGTATGGGGAGTAACTACGAGCAGTACTTC. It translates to CASSMGSNYEQYF.

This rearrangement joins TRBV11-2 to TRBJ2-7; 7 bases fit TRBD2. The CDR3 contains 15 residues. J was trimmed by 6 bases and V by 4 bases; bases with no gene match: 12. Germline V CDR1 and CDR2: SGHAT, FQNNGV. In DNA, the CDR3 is TGTGCCAGCAGCTCCCGCGGGGGTTCCGCCGGCGAGCAGTACTTC. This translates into CASSSRGGSAGEQYF.

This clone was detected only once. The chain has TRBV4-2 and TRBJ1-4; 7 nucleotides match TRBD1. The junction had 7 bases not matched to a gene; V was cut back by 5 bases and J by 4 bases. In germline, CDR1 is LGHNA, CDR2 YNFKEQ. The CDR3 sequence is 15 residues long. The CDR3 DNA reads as TGTGCCAGCAGCATACGACAGGGCCTTAATGAAAAACTGTTTTTT. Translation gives CASSIRQGLNEKLFF.